This TCR beta chain was found in a study of Graves' ophthalmopathy and Graves' hyperthyroidism. The trim removed 10 bases at V and 5 bases at J, leaving 14 bases unmatched. The germline gives CDR1 ENHRY, CDR2 SYGVKD. The CDR3 spans 15 residues. RNA served as the template for amplifying TCR beta CDR3 regions. HTBI primers were used in a first-round RT-PCR, which preceded a second-round multiplex PCR. Via MiXCR, TCRdb re-called the multiplex PCR reads, giving one row per CDR3 protein. The sample includes roughly 700,000 distinct CDR3 sequences, approximately 40% of them seen just once. The rearrangement joins TRBV10-3 to TRBJ2-7; 10 bases map to TRBD2. The sequencing input was peripheral blood. The origin of this receptor is an adult man with Graves' ophthalmopathy. CDR3 region: CATIPQAGGPHEQYF. The CDR3 DNA follows: TGTGCCACCATACCCCAAGCGGGGGGGCCCCACGAGCAGTACTTC.